Listed here is a single T cell receptor beta chain. It lacks a known antigen. The sample holds no much larger clone one base away, and base qualities are not on file. The data originate from a study of cytotoxic CD8 clonotypes in ibrutinib-treated CLL (dated by TCRdb to the early 2020s). Regarding the research as a whole: The cohort had about a dozen relapsed/refractory and more than 14 treatment-naive patients; around 17 were IGHV unmutated. Partial responses were observed in about 25 patients and complete responses in 2; after a median follow-up of 68 months, remission was maintained in 15 or so patients and progression was observed in approximately 12. Response samples were obtained after a median of around eleven months of treatment, with a range of roughly 6 to 40 months. On average, each sample yielded about 250,000 productive templates and tens of thousands of productive rearrangements. Longitudinal samples were available for about 30% of the 86 trial participants. Cryopreserved peripheral blood mononuclear cells were obtained before treatment, at response, and at either sustained remission or disease progression. Every sample from remission and from progressive disease was obtained while the patients were still on ibrutinib.

In light of the paper, this sample's time point label describes: approximately 25 months on ibrutinib. For TCR beta library preparation, around 2 micrograms of genomic DNA were isolated from cryopreserved PBMCs. Longitudinal blood samples from CLL patients on ibrutinib monotherapy underwent high-throughput TCR beta sequencing. The patients took part in an open-label, single-center phase 2 trial of ibrutinib monotherapy. Each clonotype received, on average, around 10x coverage in deep resolution sequencing performed on a MiSeq, where the target depth lay between 1 in 1 million and 1 in 200,000 T cells. The immunoSEQ hsTCRB Kit was used to generate TCR beta libraries. From the authors' description of their analysis: The data were analyzed with ImmunoSEQ Analyzer and ImmunoSEQ Data Assistant, and V, D and J gene assignments followed IMGT definitions. Clonality was computed as one minus normalized Shannon entropy of productive rearrangement frequencies, ranging from 0 to 1. Only overrepresented clonotypes making up at least 0.05% of each patient's repertoire were included in the public clonotype analysis. Approximately 12 age-matched healthy donor repertoires from immuneACCESS were used as controls for clonality. TCRdb's version of the immuneACCESS table is confined to in-frame rearrangements and falls short of the full clone set. An unresolved V gene accounts for under half of the shortfall where checked; the remainder is of unknown origin. V and J calls and clone size follow that table, whereas D and trimming were derived from the DNA. Present in this sample are approximately 120,000 clones, 58% of which were seen just once. 37% of the sample goes to the ten largest clones.

Paper-wide results and their limitations: Lymph node repertoires were not examined, and the timing of sampling was not matched between patients in sustained remission and those whose disease progressed. At baseline, clonality was higher than in age-matched healthy donors and showed a strong correlation with circulating CD8+ T-cell counts. Clonality increased at ibrutinib response, stayed stable in sustained remission, and fell back toward baseline at progression. Public clonotypes were rare and either shrank or stayed stable during treatment, and the rise in clonality at ibrutinib response reflected expansion of private clonotypes.

Deletion took 0 bases off V and 3 bases off J, with a span of 9 bases between the germline ends. CDR1 and CDR2, per the germline V gene (reference sequence), are GTSNPN and SVGIG. The CDR3 spans 13 residues, from the cysteine through the phenylalanine. Only CDR3 DNA remains: 39 bases, in frame from the first base. The V and J segments used are TRBV30 and TRBJ2-7; tentative D gene TRBD1, with 5 bases matching. Sample: PBMCs, taken after 24 months of ibrutinib treatment. This clonotype was obtained from a human donor with chronic lymphocytic leukemia. For the CDR3, the sequence is CAWSVGHHYEQYF. DNA sequence: TGTGCCTGGAGTGTTGGACACCACTACGAGCAGTACTTC.